These 20 T cell receptor beta chains originate from one sample sequenced in a study of beta chain features in type 1 diabetes. Their recognized antigens are unknown. Study-wide points: Type 1 diabetes patients had TCRB CDR3s that were shorter (moderately but significantly so) in all four CD4+ subsets.

Expressed TCRB transcripts got sequenced, as all isolated RNA was reverse transcribed. Profiling relied on immunoSEQ multiplex PCR, and the TCRdb table lists in-frame clones only, not all of them. The data contain about 700,000 clones, roughly 12% of them singletons. Sequenced material: naive CD4+ T cells from blood. These receptors were obtained from a man younger than 30 with type 1 diabetes.

The chain links TRBV25-1 to TRBJ1-4; 7 bases map to TRBD1. V was clipped by 4 bases and J by 4 bases; unmatched bases: 9. This CDR3 has 16 amino acids. Germline V lookup: CDR1 MGHDK, CDR2 SYGVNS. For the CDR3, the DNA is TGTGCCAGCAGTGGGAGGGGGGACAGACTTAATGAAAAACTGTTTTTT. This sequence encodes CASSGRGDRLNEKLFF.

This clone turned up a few times. This chain joins TRBV4-1 and TRBJ1-2; no clear D. Looked up from germline, CDR1 is MGHRA and CDR2 is YSYEKL. This CDR3 is 15 amino acids long. Trimming stripped 0 bases from V and 1 base from J, with 9 bases between. CDR3 DNA: TGCGCCAGCAGCCAAGATCCTTCAAATAACTATGGCTACACCTTC. It encodes CASSQDPSNNYGYTF.

The sample holds a few counts of this clone. The rearrangement uses TRBV27 and TRBJ1-6; D may be TRBD1 (5 bases). Trimming pared 5 bases from V and 9 bases from J, leaving 8 bases between. The CDR3 runs 12 residues. The germline gives CDR1 MNHEY, CDR2 SMNVEV (reference sequence). The chain's CDR3 is CASSGTGSPLHF. In DNA, the CDR3 is TGTGCCAGCAGTGGTACAGGTTCACCCCTCCACTTT.

This clone was picked up a small number of times. V gene TRBV7-2 combines with J gene TRBJ2-7; the D gene is possibly TRBD1 (6 bases). Germline CDR1 and CDR2: SGHTA and FQGNSA. The germline V and J ends were trimmed by 5 bases and 4 bases, with 18 bases remaining between them. The CDR3 has 15 residues. CDR3 protein: CASSTRGTGSYEQYF. The CDR3 bases are TGTGCCAGCAGCACACGGGGTACAGGGAGTTACGAGCAGTACTTC. The full variable domain, with the rest looked up from reference TRBV7-2 and TRBJ2-7, is GAGVSQSPSNKVTEKGKDVELRCDPISGHTALYWYRQSLGQGLEFLIYFQGNSAPDKSGLPSDRFSAERTGGSVSTLTIQRTQQEDSAVYLCASSTRGTGSYEQYFGPGTRLTVT.

The chain recombines TRBV18 with TRBJ1-2, with 7 bases that match TRBD1. Trimming at V came to 0 bases and at J to 4 bases, leaving 11 bases not matched to a gene. The germline CDR1 and CDR2 sequences are KGHSH and LQKENI. This CDR3 has 17 amino acids. For the CDR3, the DNA is TGTGCCAGCTCACCACCCGGACAGGAGGTTAGAAGCTATGGCTACACCTTC. Protein sequence: CASSPPGQEVRSYGYTF. The full variable domain, in which reference TRBV18 and TRBJ1-2 provide the parts outside the CDR3, is NAGVMQNPRHLVRRRGQEARLRCSPMKGHSHVYWYRQLPEEGLKFMVYLQKENIIDESGMPKERFSAEFPKEGPSILRIQQVVRGDSAAYFCASSPPGQEVRSYGYTFGSGTRLTVV.

The chain couples TRBV21-1 to TRBJ1-4; the tabulated D call, TRBD1, remains unverified against the DNA. TRBV21-1 is annotated as a pseudogene. The CDR3 loop spans 15 amino acids. In DNA form, the CDR3 reads TGTGCCAGCAGTGTTTGGGACAGGGCGAATGAAAAACTGTTTTTT. It translates to CASSVWDRANEKLFF.

Notes on this clone: This sample also contains other DNA sequences that code for the same CDR3. This sequence joins TRBV6-5 and TRBJ1-2; tentatively, D is TRBD1 (5 bases). This CDR3 contains 12 residues. Germline-derived CDR1 and CDR2 are MNHEY and SVGAGI. The germline V and J ends were trimmed by 6 bases and 8 bases, with 13 bases remaining between them. The CDR3 bases are TGTGCCAGCAGCCGGCAGGGAGGAGGCTACACCTTC. This translates into CASSRQGGGYTF.

V gene TRBV7-9 combines with J gene TRBJ2-5; D tentatively fits TRBD1 or TRBD2 (5 bases each). This CDR3 region has 14 residues. The ends were cut back, 5 bases at V and 4 bases at J, with 14 bases in the middle. Germline loops: CDR1 SEHNR, CDR2 FQNEAQ (reference sequence). CDR3 nucleotides: TGTGCCAGCAGCCTTGCCGGGGCTTCAGAGACCCAGTACTTC. Amino acids: CASSLAGASETQYF.

In nucleotides, the CDR3 is TGTGCCAGCTCCGGGACAGGCGTCTCCTACGAGCAGTACTTC. Translation: CASSGTGVSYEQYF. This rearrangement joins TRBV25-1 to TRBJ2-7; 8 bases align to TRBD1. With 8 bases clipped from V and 0 bases from J, the junction kept 6 bases outside the gene matches. The germline V gene has CDR1 MGHDK and CDR2 SYGVNS. This CDR3 is 14 amino acids long.

This clone was counted only a few times. Other DNA sequences from this sample encode an identical CDR3 as well. The chain has TRBV30 and TRBJ1-5; D is unresolved. The germline gives CDR1 GTSNPN, CDR2 SVGIG (reference sequence). The CDR3 has 15 residues. Trimming took 3 bases from V and 0 from J, leaving 12 bases between them. The CDR3 bases are TGTGCCTGGAGCGCCGGAGGTGTTAGCAATCAGCCCCAGCATTTT. Translated, it gives CAWSAGGVSNQPQHF. The variable domain in full, completed from reference TRBV30 and TRBJ1-5, reads SQTIHQWPATLVQPVGSPLSLECTVEGTSNPNLYWYRQAAGRGLQLLFYSVGIGQISSEVPQNLSASRPQDRQFILSSKKLLLSDSGFYLCAWSAGGVSNQPQHFGDGTRLSIL.

V is TRBV25-1 and J is TRBJ1-4; D is uncertain. CDR1 and CDR2 from the germline V gene are MGHDK and SYGVNS. The CDR3 sequence is 13 residues long. V lost 8 bases and J lost 3, with 10 bases in between. The CDR3 nucleotides are TGTGCCAGCTCTTGGGGTGCTAATGAAAAACTGTTTTTT. Protein: CASSWGANEKLFF.

This clone was counted only a few times. The chain carries TRBV4-1 and TRBJ1-6; TRBD1 matches at 8 bases. The J segment lost 7 bases and the V segment lost 0 bases, leaving 11 bases of the junction unmatched. Germline V lookup: CDR1 MGHRA, CDR2 YSYEKL. The length of the CDR3 is 18 residues. CDR3 residues: CASSQEGGRGRFNSPLHF. The DNA for the CDR3 is TGCGCCAGCAGCCAAGAGGGGGGCAGGGGGCGTTTCAATTCACCCCTCCACTTT.

The chain recombines TRBV5-6 with TRBJ2-7; 11 nucleotides line up with TRBD1. This CDR3 is 14 amino acids long. J gave up 2 bases and V 3 bases, and 1 base lay outside the gene matches. CDR1 and CDR2 from the germline V gene are SGHDT and YYEEEE. The CDR3 loop is CASSSGQGAYEQYF. In DNA, the CDR3 is TGTGCCAGCAGCTCGGGACAGGGGGCCTACGAGCAGTACTTC.

Regarding this clone: Different DNA sequences within this sample yield the same CDR3. The V call is TRBV25-1, the J call TRBJ1-2; tentatively, D is TRBD1 (5 bases). The germline V gene encodes CDR1 MGHDK and CDR2 SYGVNS. This CDR3 has 12 amino acids. The V end lost 4 bases, the J end lost 5 bases, and 8 bases lay between the germline ends. The CDR3 reads CASSAGNYGYTF. The CDR3 coding sequence is TGTGCCAGCAGTGCAGGGAATTATGGCTACACCTTC.

This clone occurred a few times. The CDR3 region has the DNA TGCAGCGTGGACGGGAAATCTGGGGCCAACGTCCTGACTTTC. Translating it yields CSVDGKSGANVLTF. The J gene is TRBJ2-6, the V gene TRBV29-1, with a possible D match to TRBD2 (5 bases). In germline, CDR1 is SQVTM, CDR2 ANQGSEA. This CDR3 has 14 residues. V was cut by 6 bases and J by 1 base, with 10 bases left in between.

This clone was recorded a few times. The chain has TRBV29-1 and TRBJ2-3; possibly TRBD1 for D (6 bases). Germline V gene data show CDR1 as SQVTM and CDR2 as ANQGSEA. V lost 7 bases and J lost 3, with 14 bases in between. The CDR3 has 13 amino acids. Here the CDR3 DNA reads TGCAGCGGCTGCCGACAGGAGACAGATACGCAGTATTTT. Its protein product is CSGCRQETDTQYF.

CDR3 in DNA: TGTGCCAGCAAGGGCAGGGGCCAAGAGACCCAGTACTTC. This encodes CASKGRGQETQYF. The chain joins TRBV2 to TRBJ2-5, with a weak D call TRBD1 (6 bases). Between the trimmed V and J ends, which lost 7 bases and 1 base, there was a span of 10 bases. The CDR3 sequence is 13 residues long. CDR1 is SNHLY, CDR2 FYNNEI, per germline.

To note about this clone: Other DNA sequences in the same sample also yield this CDR3. The CDR3 DNA is TGCGCCAGCAGCTTGGATAACTATGGCTACACCTTC. Protein: CASSLDNYGYTF. J is TRBJ1-2 and V is TRBV5-1; D unclear. CDR3 length: 12 amino acids. Per germline, CDR1 SGHRS and CDR2 YFSETQ. Trimming stripped 0 bases from V and 1 base from J, with 1 base between.

The V gene is TRBV30, the J gene TRBJ1-4; maybe TRBD1 (5 bases). The CDR3 spans 13 residues. CDR1 GTSNPN and CDR2 SVGIG come from the germline V gene (reference sequence). V lost 7 bases and J 5 bases, leaving 14 bases between the germline ends. The CDR3 loop is CASQTVGNEKLFF. The DNA for the CDR3 is TGTGCCTCGCAGACAGTTGGGAATGAAAAACTGTTTTTT.

This clone was detected a few times. This CDR3 reads CASSALSWAAAGETQYF. The CDR3 DNA is TGTGCCAGCAGCGCCTTGTCGTGGGCGGCTGCTGGGGAGACCCAGTACTTC. The chain employs TRBV2 and TRBJ2-5, with D uncertain. Trimming took off 6 bases at V and 5 bases at J, with 25 bases between the two ends. The CDR3 totals 17 residues. Germline loops: CDR1 SNHLY, CDR2 FYNNEI. Full variable domain (missing parts from reference TRBV2 and TRBJ2-5): EPEVTQTPSHQVTQMGQEVILRCVPISNHLYFYWYRQILGQKVEFLVSFYNNEISEKSEIFDDQFSVERPDGSNFTLKIRSTKLEDSAMYFCASSALSWAAAGETQYFGPGTRLLVL.